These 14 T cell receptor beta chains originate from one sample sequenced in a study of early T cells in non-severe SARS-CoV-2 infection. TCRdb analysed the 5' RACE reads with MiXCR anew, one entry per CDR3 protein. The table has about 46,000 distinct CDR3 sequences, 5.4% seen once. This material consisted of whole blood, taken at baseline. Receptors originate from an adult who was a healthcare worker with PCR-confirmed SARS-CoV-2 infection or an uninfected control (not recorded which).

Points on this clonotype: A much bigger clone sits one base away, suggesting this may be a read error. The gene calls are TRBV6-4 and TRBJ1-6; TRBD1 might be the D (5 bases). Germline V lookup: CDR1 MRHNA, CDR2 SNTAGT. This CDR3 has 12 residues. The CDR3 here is CASSVSGGPLRF. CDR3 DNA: TGTGCCAGCAGTGTTTCCGGGGGTCCCCTCCGCTTT.

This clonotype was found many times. The CDR3 coding sequence is TGTGCCAGCAGCTTGGGGACTGGTATGAAGGCTGATGAGCAGTTCTTC. Translated: CASSLGTGMKADEQFF. The chain has TRBV5-6 and TRBJ2-1, with D tentatively TRBD2 (5 bases). Trimming pared 0 bases from V and 8 bases from J, leaving 18 bases between. Germline V gives CDR1 SGHDT, CDR2 YYEEEE. CDR3 length: 16 residues.

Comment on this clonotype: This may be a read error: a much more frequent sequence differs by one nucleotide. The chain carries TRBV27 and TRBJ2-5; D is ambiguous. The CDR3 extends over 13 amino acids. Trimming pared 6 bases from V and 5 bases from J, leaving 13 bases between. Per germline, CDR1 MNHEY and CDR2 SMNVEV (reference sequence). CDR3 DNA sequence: TGTGCCAGCAGCCTTAGCTCCCGGGAGACCCAGTACTTC. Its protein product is CASSLSSRETQYF.

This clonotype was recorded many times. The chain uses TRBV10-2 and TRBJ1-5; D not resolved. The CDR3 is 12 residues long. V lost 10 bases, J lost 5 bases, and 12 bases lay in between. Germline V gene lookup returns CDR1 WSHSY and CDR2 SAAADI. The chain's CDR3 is CATSQVYQPQHF. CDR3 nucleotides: TGCGCCACCTCCCAGGTCTATCAGCCCCAGCATTTT.

The chain's CDR3 is CASSPGGTSTYNEQFF. As DNA, the CDR3 is TGTGCCAGCAGTCCAGGCGGGACTTCAACGTACAATGAGCAGTTCTTC. The V and J genes are TRBV6-4 and TRBJ2-1, with D tentatively TRBD2 (6 bases). The CDR3 contains 16 residues. V was trimmed by 5 bases and J by 4 bases, leaving 18 bases between them. Germline V gene data show CDR1 as MRHNA and CDR2 as SNTAGT.

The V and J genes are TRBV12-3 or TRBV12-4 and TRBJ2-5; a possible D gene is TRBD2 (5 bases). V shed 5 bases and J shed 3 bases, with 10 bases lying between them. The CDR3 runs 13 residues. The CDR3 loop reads CASSNREKETQYF. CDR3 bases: TGTGCCAGCAGTAACCGGGAAAAAGAGACCCAGTACTTC.

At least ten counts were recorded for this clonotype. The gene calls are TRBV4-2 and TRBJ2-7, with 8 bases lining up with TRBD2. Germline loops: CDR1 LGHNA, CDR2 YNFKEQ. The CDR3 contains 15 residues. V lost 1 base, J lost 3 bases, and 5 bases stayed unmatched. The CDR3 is CASSQVATSGYEQYF. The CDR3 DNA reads TGTGCCAGCAGCCAAGTTGCTACTAGCGGCTACGAGCAGTACTTC.

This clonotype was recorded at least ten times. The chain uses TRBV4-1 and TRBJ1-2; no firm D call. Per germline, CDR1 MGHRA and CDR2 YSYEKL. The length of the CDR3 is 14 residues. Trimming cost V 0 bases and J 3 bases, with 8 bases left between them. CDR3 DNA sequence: TGCGCCAGCAGCCAAGATGGAGAGTACTATGGCTACACCTTC. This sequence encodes CASSQDGEYYGYTF.

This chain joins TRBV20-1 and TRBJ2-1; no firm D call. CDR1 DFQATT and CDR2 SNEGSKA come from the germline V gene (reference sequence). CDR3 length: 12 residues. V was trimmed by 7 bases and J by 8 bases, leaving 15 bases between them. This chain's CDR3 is CSGASLGDEQFF. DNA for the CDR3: TGCAGTGGAGCAAGTTTGGGCGATGAGCAGTTCTTC.

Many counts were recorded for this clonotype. The CDR3 sequence is CASSPLRLPTAGVSYEQYF. The CDR3 DNA reads as TGTGCCAGCTCACCACTCCGCCTGCCAACGGCGGGGGTATCCTACGAGCAGTACTTC. This sequence joins TRBV18 and TRBJ2-7; TRBD2 aligns across 7 bases. Unmatched junction bases numbered 16, after V lost 1 base and J lost 1 base. Germline CDR1 is KGHSH and CDR2 is LQKENI. The CDR3 runs 19 residues. The variable domain in full, completed from reference TRBV18 and TRBJ2-7, reads NAGVMQNPRHLVRRRGQEARLRCSPMKGHSHVYWYRQLPEEGLKFMVYLQKENIIDESGMPKERFSAEFPKEGPSILRIQQVVRGDSAAYFCASSPLRLPTAGVSYEQYFGPGTRLTVT.

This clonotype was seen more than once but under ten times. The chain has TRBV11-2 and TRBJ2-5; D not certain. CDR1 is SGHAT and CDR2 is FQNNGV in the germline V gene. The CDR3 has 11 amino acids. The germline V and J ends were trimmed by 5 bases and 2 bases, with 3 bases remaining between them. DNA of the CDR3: TGTGCCAGCAGCCGACAAGAGACCCAGTACTTC. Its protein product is CASSRQETQYF.

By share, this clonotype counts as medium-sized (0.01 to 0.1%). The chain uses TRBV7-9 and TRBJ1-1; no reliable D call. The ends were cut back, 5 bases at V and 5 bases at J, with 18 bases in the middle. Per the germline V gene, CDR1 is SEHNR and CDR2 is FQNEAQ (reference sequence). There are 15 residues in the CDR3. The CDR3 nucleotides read TGTGCCAGCAGCCGAGCCCAGCCGGAAGGGACTGAAGCTTTCTTT. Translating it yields CASSRAQPEGTEAFF.

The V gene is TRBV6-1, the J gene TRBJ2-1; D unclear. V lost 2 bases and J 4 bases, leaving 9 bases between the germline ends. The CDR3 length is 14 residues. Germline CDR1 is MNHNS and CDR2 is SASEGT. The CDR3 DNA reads TGTGCCAGCAGTGAACCGGAAGGTTACAATGAGCAGTTCTTC. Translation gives CASSEPEGYNEQFF.

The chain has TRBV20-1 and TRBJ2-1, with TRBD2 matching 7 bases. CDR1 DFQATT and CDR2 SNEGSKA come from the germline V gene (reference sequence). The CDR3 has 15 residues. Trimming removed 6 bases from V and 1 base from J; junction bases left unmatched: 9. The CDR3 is CSAPIAGLSYNEQFF. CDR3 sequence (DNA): TGCAGTGCCCCGATAGCGGGTCTTTCCTACAATGAGCAGTTCTTC.